These T cell receptor beta chains were read from a single sample in a study of T cell changes during pregnancy in multiple sclerosis. Profiled with immunoSEQ multiplex PCR; TCRdb holds only in-frame clones, not every one. The sample has about 52,000 clones; approximately 92% are singletons. The source material was CD4+ T cells from peripheral blood mononuclear cells, sampled before pregnancy. The source is a female donor with multiple sclerosis, enrolled in a pregnancy study. Both conserved end residues are part of each CDR3.

J: TRBJ1-5
V: TRBV30
CDR3: CAWSPPVNSNQPQHF

J: TRBJ2-1
V: TRBV5-1
CDR3: CASSAPGSPEEEVF

J: TRBJ2-7
V: TRBV27
CDR3: CASSLRGIHYEQYF

J: TRBJ2-2
V: TRBV6-6
CDR3: CASSSTGTGRTGELFF

J: TRBJ2-7
V: TRBV7-8
CDR3: CASSFPRDRDGGYEQYF

J: TRBJ2-7
V: TRBV4-2
CDR3: CASSQEVGRGLNREQYF

J: TRBJ1-2
V: TRBV28
CDR3: CASRAGLNYGYTF

J: TRBJ2-7
V: TRBV4-3
CDR3: CASSQDRASYEQYF

J: TRBJ1-5
V: TRBV28
CDR3: CASSPGVGRPQHF

J: TRBJ2-1
V: TRBV5-6
CDR3: CASSWGLAGDTSHEQFF